Following are 30 T cell receptor beta chains from one sample sequenced in a study of shared clonotypes between healthy human individuals (dated by TCRdb to about 2020). The library was produced with the immunoSEQ multiplex PCR assay. TCRdb took this table from immuneACCESS and kept in-frame rearrangements with V and J called. Such tables lack part of the clones; where checked against another copy, unresolved V genes explain under half of the gap, and the rest is unexplained. The sample table lists 1,500,000 or so clones, about 98.5% of them with a count of one. The ten largest clones represent roughly 0.35% of the sample. The sequencing input was naive CD4+ T cells sorted from blood. The sample's cell subset or site label, in plain terms: CD45RA+ positively selected. The receptors were sampled from a man younger than 45 in good health.

This clone was found once. The gene calls are TRBV5-5 and TRBJ2-7; D ambiguous. Germline assignment: CDR1 SGHKS and CDR2 YYEKEE (reference sequence). Trimming left V 4 bases short and J 7 bases short, with 18 bases between. The CDR3 sequence is 14 residues long. The CDR3 here is CASSLQTLLREQYF. The CDR3 bases are TGTGCCAGCAGCCTACAAACCCTCCTACGAGAGCAGTACTTC.

The chain is built from TRBV9 and TRBJ2-5; 9 bases align to TRBD2. Germline values: CDR1 SGDLS, CDR2 YYNGEE. J gave up 5 bases and V 0 bases, and 8 bases lay outside the gene matches. The CDR3 has 16 residues. For the CDR3, the DNA is TGTGCCAGCAGCGTAGGGGCAGCGGGAGGCTGGGAGACCCAGTACTTC. Translation gives CASSVGAAGGWETQYF. Full variable domain (missing parts from reference TRBV9 and TRBJ2-5): DSGVTQTPKHLITATGQRVTLRCSPRSGDLSVYWYQQSLDQGLQFLIQYYNGEERAKGNILERFSAQQFPDLHSELNLSSLELGDSALYFCASSVGAAGGWETQYFGPGTRLLVL.

The V and J genes are TRBV9 and TRBJ2-3; a weak D match, TRBD2 (5 bases). V was pared by 4 bases and J by 1 base, with 16 bases between. CDR1 and CDR2 (germline): SGDLS, YYNGEE. This CDR3 spans 16 amino acids. This CDR3 reads CASSIRTGVGTDTQYF. The CDR3 bases are TGTGCCAGCAGCATTCGGACCGGGGTAGGCACAGATACGCAGTATTTT. The full variable domain, in which reference TRBV9 and TRBJ2-3 provide the parts outside the CDR3, is DSGVTQTPKHLITATGQRVTLRCSPRSGDLSVYWYQQSLDQGLQFLIQYYNGEERAKGNILERFSAQQFPDLHSELNLSSLELGDSALYFCASSIRTGVGTDTQYFGPGTRLTVL.

This chain links TRBV6-5 with TRBJ1-2, with 9 positions matching TRBD1. Germline V gives CDR1 MNHEY, CDR2 SVGAGI. The V and J ends lost 2 bases and 5 bases, in that order; junction bases with no gene match: 6. This CDR3 has 15 residues. The CDR3 coding sequence is TGTGCCAGCAGTTACGATTCGACAGGGGGGTATGGCTACACCTTC. Amino acid sequence: CASSYDSTGGYGYTF.

The V gene is TRBV10-3, the J gene TRBJ2-7; a possible D gene is TRBD2 (6 bases). The length of the CDR3 is 15 residues. The germline V gene encodes CDR1 ENHRY and CDR2 SYGVKD. V lost 2 bases, J lost 4 bases, and 15 bases lay in between. The CDR3 is CAISETSRRGYEQYF. The CDR3 region has the DNA TGTGCCATCAGTGAGACAAGCCGACGGGGGTACGAGCAGTACTTC.

The rearrangement joins TRBV28 to TRBJ2-5; D unclear. Trimming stripped 1 base from V and 6 bases from J, with 6 bases between. The CDR3 sequence is 12 residues long. Germline V gene sequence: CDR1 MDHEN, CDR2 SYDVKM. This chain's CDR3 is CASSLFRKTQYF. In DNA, the CDR3 is TGTGCCAGCAGTTTATTCAGGAAGACCCAGTACTTC.

CDR3 residues: CASSSTGPPYEQYF. The DNA of the CDR3 is TGTGCCAGCTCTTCTACCGGGCCGCCCTACGAGCAGTACTTC. J is TRBJ2-7 and V is TRBV18; no reliable D call. Trimming removed 6 bases at V and 2 bases at J, with 14 bases between. Germline V gene data show CDR1 as KGHSH and CDR2 as LQKENI. This CDR3 has 14 residues.

This chain links TRBV15 with TRBJ1-1, with 7 positions matching TRBD1. Looked up from germline, CDR1 is LNHNV and CDR2 is YYDKDF (reference sequence). The ends lost 2 bases at V and 3 bases at J; junction bases unmatched: 12. The CDR3 runs 17 residues. The DNA of the CDR3 is TGTGCCACCAGCAGACGGACAGGCGCCGCGTGGTACACTGAAGCTTTCTTT. It is translated as CATSRRTGAAWYTEAFF.

V is TRBV18 and J is TRBJ2-5; no clear D. Germline V gene data show CDR1 as KGHSH and CDR2 as LQKENI. V lost 0 bases to trimming and J lost 6 bases, with 5 bases between them. The CDR3 runs 12 residues. The CDR3 DNA reads TGTGCCAGCTCACCACCGGCGAAGACCCAGTACTTC. Protein product: CASSPPAKTQYF.

This chain uses TRBV7-8 with TRBJ1-1; D might be TRBD1 (6 bases). The CDR3 length is 15 residues. Germline V gene data show CDR1 as SGHVS and CDR2 as FQNEAQ. With 5 bases removed from V and 4 bases from J, the gap between germline ends came to 17 bases. The CDR3 region has the DNA TGTGCCAGCAGCATAACAGGGATTTTAGGCACTGAAGCTTTCTTT. Protein product: CASSITGILGTEAFF.

The chain employs TRBV9 and TRBJ1-2; D perhaps matches TRBD1 (5 bases). V was trimmed by 4 bases and J by 4 bases, leaving 14 bases between them. The V gene's germline CDR1 is SGDLS and CDR2 YYNGEE. The CDR3 totals 14 residues. Here the CDR3 DNA reads TGTGCCAGCAGCTCATTGTCCGGGACCTATGGCTACACCTTC. Its protein is CASSSLSGTYGYTF. The entire variable domain, with the rest obtained from reference TRBV9 and TRBJ1-2, is as follows: DSGVTQTPKHLITATGQRVTLRCSPRSGDLSVYWYQQSLDQGLQFLIQYYNGEERAKGNILERFSAQQFPDLHSELNLSSLELGDSALYFCASSSLSGTYGYTFGSGTRLTVV.

V usage is TRBV7-2 and J usage is TRBJ2-7, with a possible D match to TRBD1 (6 bases). CDR1 and CDR2 (germline): SGHTA, FQGNSA. The CDR3 covers 16 residues. Trimming stripped 5 bases from V and 0 bases from J, with 17 bases between. CDR3 amino acids: CASSQPGHLPSYEQYF. The CDR3 DNA reads as TGTGCCAGCAGCCAACCGGGACACCTTCCCTCCTACGAGCAGTACTTC.

This chain uses TRBV2 with TRBJ1-3; TRBD1 is a possible D gene (6 bases). CDR1 and CDR2 (germline): SNHLY, FYNNEI. The germline V and J ends were trimmed by 6 bases and 0 bases, with 12 bases remaining between them. The CDR3 loop spans 15 amino acids. This CDR3 reads CASRTTGTSGNTIYF. As DNA, the CDR3 is TGTGCCAGCAGGACCACAGGGACCTCTGGAAACACCATATATTTT.

This rearrangement joins TRBV2 to TRBJ2-5; 9 bases match TRBD2. Germline loops: CDR1 SNHLY, CDR2 FYNNEI. Trimming removed 8 bases from V and 5 bases from J; junction bases left unmatched: 3. The CDR3 consists of 12 residues. The CDR3 reads CASLAGDETQYF. The CDR3 DNA follows: TGTGCCAGCTTAGCGGGAGATGAGACCCAGTACTTC.

V gene TRBV7-2 combines with J gene TRBJ2-5, with 9 bases fitting TRBD2. The CDR3 spans 15 residues. J lost 7 bases, V lost 3 bases, and 9 bases had no gene match. Germline assignment: CDR1 SGHTA and CDR2 FQGNSA. The CDR3 loop reads CASSFGGRGFGTQYF. The CDR3 DNA follows: TGTGCCAGCAGCTTCGGCGGGAGGGGATTCGGGACCCAGTACTTC.

The V call is TRBV6-5, the J call TRBJ1-1; D unclear. V shed 1 base and J shed 5 bases, with 14 bases lying between them. CDR1 MNHEY and CDR2 SVGAGI come from the germline V gene. The CDR3 sequence is 15 residues long. The CDR3 is CASSYFGVARTEAFF. CDR3 coding DNA: TGTGCCAGCAGTTACTTTGGGGTGGCGCGGACTGAAGCTTTCTTT.

The chain is built from TRBV4-3 and TRBJ2-7; TRBD1 is a possible D gene (5 bases). The CDR3 runs to 21 residues. Germline loops: CDR1 LGHNA, CDR2 YSLEER. Trimming took off 1 base at V and 7 bases at J, with 35 bases between the two ends. The chain's CDR3 is CASSQGGMWSADQGLRWEQYF. The CDR3 nucleotides read TGCGCCAGCAGCCAAGGGGGTATGTGGTCGGCCGATCAGGGTCTACGTTGGGAGCAGTACTTC.

This rearrangement joins TRBV5-1 to TRBJ2-7; no definite D call. The V end lost 0 bases, the J end lost 7 bases, and 5 bases lay between the germline ends. The CDR3 is made up of 11 amino acids. Germline V lookup: CDR1 SGHRS, CDR2 YFSETQ. As DNA, the CDR3 is TGCGCCAGCAGCTTGGACTGGGAGCAGTACTTC. The encoded protein is CASSLDWEQYF.

V and J are TRBV19 and TRBJ1-5; tentative D call: TRBD1 (5 bases). There are 15 residues in the CDR3. Germline lookup yields CDR1 LNHDA and CDR2 SQIVND (reference sequence). Trimming removed 6 bases from V and 0 bases from J, with 12 bases in between. The CDR3 region has the DNA TGTGCCAGTAGAACGACAGTTTATAGCAATCAGCCCCAGCATTTT. It encodes CASRTTVYSNQPQHF.

This clone was observed a single time. CDR3 in amino acids: CASSLETSYEQYF. The CDR3 DNA sequence: TGTGCCAGCAGTCTAGAGACCTCCTACGAGCAGTACTTC. V gene TRBV6-1 combines with J gene TRBJ2-7; D remains ambiguous. V dropped 5 bases and J dropped 0 bases, with 8 bases sitting between them. CDR1 is MNHNS, CDR2 SASEGT, per germline. The length of the CDR3 is 13 residues.

The chain joins TRBV13 to TRBJ1-1, with a tentative D call TRBD1 (6 bases). In germline, CDR1 is PRHDT, CDR2 FYEKMQ (reference sequence). This CDR3 is 15 amino acids long. V shed 3 bases and J shed 3 bases, with 14 bases lying between them. The CDR3 loop is CASSFPRGPYTEAFF. Written as DNA, the CDR3 is TGTGCCAGCAGCTTCCCCCGGGGGCCGTACACTGAAGCTTTCTTT. The full variable domain, rest sourced from reference TRBV13 and TRBJ1-1, is AAGVIQSPRHLIKEKRETATLKCYPIPRHDTVYWYQQGPGQDPQFLISFYEKMQSDKGSIPDRFSAQQFSDYHSELNMSSLELGDSALYFCASSFPRGPYTEAFFGQGTRLTVV.

As regards this clone: Other DNA sequences of this sample code for an identical CDR3. The chain is built from TRBV18 and TRBJ2-3; no clear D gene. The V gene's germline CDR1 is KGHSH and CDR2 LQKENI. Between the trimmed V and J ends, which lost 2 bases and 4 bases, there was a span of 4 bases. The CDR3 covers 12 residues. The CDR3 nucleotides read TGTGCCAGCTCACCAACCCCAGATACGCAGTATTTT. It specifies CASSPTPDTQYF.

This chain links TRBV7-3 with TRBJ2-2; 8 nucleotides agree with TRBD2. Trimming at V came to 6 bases and at J to 0 bases, leaving 24 bases not matched to a gene. Per the germline V gene, CDR1 is SGHTA and CDR2 is FQGTGA. CDR3 size: 22 residues. Here the CDR3 reads CASSIGRERETFFHANTGELFF. The CDR3 DNA reads as TGTGCCAGCAGTATAGGGAGGGAGCGGGAGACCTTTTTCCACGCGAACACCGGGGAGCTGTTTTTT. Based on the CDR3 plus reference TRBV7-3 and TRBJ2-2, the full variable domain is GAGVSQTPSNKVTEKGKYVELRCDPISGHTALYWYRQSLGQGPEFLIYFQGTGAADDSGLPNDRFFAVRPEGSVSTLKIQRTERGDSAVYLCASSIGRERETFFHANTGELFFGEGSRLTVL.

The rearrangement links TRBV5-6 to TRBJ2-3, with TRBD1 matching over 8 bases. There are 16 residues in the CDR3. The germline gives CDR1 SGHDT, CDR2 YYEEEE. Losses at the gene ends were 4 bases for V and 6 bases for J; bases not matched to a gene: 13. Here the CDR3 DNA reads TGTGCCAGCAGCCCCCGATTGGACAGGGTTATCGATACGCAGTATTTT. It codes for CASSPRLDRVIDTQYF.

The chain recombines TRBV29-1 with TRBJ2-1, with 14 bases that match TRBD2. Looked up from germline, CDR1 is SQVTM and CDR2 is ANQGSEA. This CDR3 is 17 amino acids long. V was pared by 5 bases and J by 5 bases, with 11 bases of the junction left unmatched. The CDR3, as DNA: TGCAGCGTTATAGGACTAGCGGGAGGCCGCTTGCACAATGAGCAGTTCTTC. Residues: CSVIGLAGGRLHNEQFF.

This sequence joins TRBV9 and TRBJ1-2; D uncertain. The germline gives CDR1 SGDLS, CDR2 YYNGEE. This CDR3 comprises 12 residues. The germline V and J ends were trimmed by 7 bases and 4 bases, with 11 bases remaining between them. The CDR3 DNA follows: TGTGCCAGCTTCTCCTCGGGCTATGGCTACACCTTC. This sequence encodes CASFSSGYGYTF.

The chain uses TRBV28 and TRBJ2-1; no reliable D call. Germline lookup yields CDR1 MDHEN and CDR2 SYDVKM. Deletions cut 2 bases from V and 2 bases from J, with 7 bases between. CDR3 length equals 14 residues. The CDR3 loop is CASSLPHAYNEQFF. DNA for the CDR3: TGTGCCAGCAGTTTACCTCACGCCTACAATGAGCAGTTCTTC.

The chain employs TRBV2 and TRBJ2-7, with unresolved D. This CDR3 region has 11 residues. V was pared by 4 bases and J by 3 bases, with 4 bases between. Germline-derived CDR1 and CDR2 are SNHLY and FYNNEI. The CDR3 region is CASSGNYEQYF. CDR3 DNA: TGTGCCAGCAGTGGGAACTACGAGCAGTACTTC.

V usage is TRBV6-5 and J usage is TRBJ1-1; D remains ambiguous. CDR3 length: 13 residues. From germline, CDR1 is MNHEY and CDR2 SVGAGI. V gave up 5 bases and J gave up 6 bases, with 13 bases separating them. The DNA of the CDR3 is TGTGCCAGCAGTCGTTTCCAGAGCTCTGAAGCTTTCTTT. It codes for CASSRFQSSEAFF.

The V call is TRBV27, the J call TRBJ2-1, with D perhaps matching TRBD2 (5 bases). CDR1 is MNHEY and CDR2 is SMNVEV in the germline V gene (reference sequence). The V gene lost 5 bases and the J gene lost 2 bases, with 13 bases spanning the gap. The CDR3 totals 15 residues. In DNA form, the CDR3 reads TGTGCCAGCAGTCCCCGCAGCGGCGCCTACAATGAGCAGTTCTTC. Residues: CASSPRSGAYNEQFF.